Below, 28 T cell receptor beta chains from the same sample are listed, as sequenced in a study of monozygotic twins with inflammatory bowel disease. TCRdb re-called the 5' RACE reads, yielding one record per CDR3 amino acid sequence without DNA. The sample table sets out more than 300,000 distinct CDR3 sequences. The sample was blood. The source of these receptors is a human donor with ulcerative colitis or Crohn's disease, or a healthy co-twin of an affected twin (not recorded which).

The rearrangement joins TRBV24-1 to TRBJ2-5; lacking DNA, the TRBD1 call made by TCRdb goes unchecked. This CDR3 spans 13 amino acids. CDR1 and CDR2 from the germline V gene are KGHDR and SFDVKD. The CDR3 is CATSDQGQETQYF.

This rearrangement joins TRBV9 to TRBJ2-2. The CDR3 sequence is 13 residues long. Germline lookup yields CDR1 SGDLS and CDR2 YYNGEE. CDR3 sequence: CASSVDSTGELFF.

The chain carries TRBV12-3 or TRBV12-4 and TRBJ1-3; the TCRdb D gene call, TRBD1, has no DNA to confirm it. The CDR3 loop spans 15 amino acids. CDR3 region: CASSFADSFGNTIYF.

The CDR3 spells CASSFRTSYEQYF. The rearrangement uses TRBV6-2 or TRBV6-3 and TRBJ2-7; the TRBD2 assignment by TCRdb is unverifiable without DNA. This CDR3 contains 13 residues. CDR1 MNHEY and CDR2 SVGEGT come from the germline V gene.

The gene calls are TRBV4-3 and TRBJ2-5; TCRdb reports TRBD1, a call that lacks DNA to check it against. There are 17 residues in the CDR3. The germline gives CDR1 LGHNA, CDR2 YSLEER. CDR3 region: CASSQEVGGWGQETQYF.

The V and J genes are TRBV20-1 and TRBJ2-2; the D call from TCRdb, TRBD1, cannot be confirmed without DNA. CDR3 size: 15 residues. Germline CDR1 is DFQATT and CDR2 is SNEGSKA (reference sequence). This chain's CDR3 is CSASSGEWDTGELFF.

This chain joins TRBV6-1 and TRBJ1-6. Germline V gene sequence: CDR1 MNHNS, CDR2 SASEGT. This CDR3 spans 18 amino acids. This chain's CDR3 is CASSTLPTVSSYNSPLHF.

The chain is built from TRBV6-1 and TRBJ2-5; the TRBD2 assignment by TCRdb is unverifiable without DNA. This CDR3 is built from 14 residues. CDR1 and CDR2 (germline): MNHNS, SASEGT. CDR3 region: CASGAGRGVETQYF.

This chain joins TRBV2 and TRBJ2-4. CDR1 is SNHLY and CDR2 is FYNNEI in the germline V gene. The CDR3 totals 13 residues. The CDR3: CASSGLAKNIQYF.

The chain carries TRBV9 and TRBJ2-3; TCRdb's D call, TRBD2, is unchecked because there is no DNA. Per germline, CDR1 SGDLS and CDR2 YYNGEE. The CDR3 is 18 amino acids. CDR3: CASSVESSKPLPTDTQYF.

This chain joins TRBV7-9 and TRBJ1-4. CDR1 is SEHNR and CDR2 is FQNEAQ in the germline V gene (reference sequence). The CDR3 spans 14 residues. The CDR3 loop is CASSFQSPNEKLFF.

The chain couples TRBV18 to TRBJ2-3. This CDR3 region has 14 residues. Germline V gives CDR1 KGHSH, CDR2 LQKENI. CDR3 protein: CASREQLGTDTQYF.

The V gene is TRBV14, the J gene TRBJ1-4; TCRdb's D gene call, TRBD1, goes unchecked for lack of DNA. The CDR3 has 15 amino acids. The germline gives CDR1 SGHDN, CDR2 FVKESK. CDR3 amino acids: CASSQQGLANEKLFF.

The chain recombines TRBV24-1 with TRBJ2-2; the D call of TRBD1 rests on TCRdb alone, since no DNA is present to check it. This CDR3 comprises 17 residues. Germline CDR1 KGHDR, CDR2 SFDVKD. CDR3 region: CATSEVAAGANDGELFF.

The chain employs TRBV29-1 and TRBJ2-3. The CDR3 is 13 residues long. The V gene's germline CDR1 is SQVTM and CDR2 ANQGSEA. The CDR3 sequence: CSVVPRVTDTQYF.

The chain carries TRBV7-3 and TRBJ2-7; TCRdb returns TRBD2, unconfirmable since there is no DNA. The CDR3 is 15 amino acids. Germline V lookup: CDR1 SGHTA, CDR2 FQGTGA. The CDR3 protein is CASSLMRVSLYEQYF.

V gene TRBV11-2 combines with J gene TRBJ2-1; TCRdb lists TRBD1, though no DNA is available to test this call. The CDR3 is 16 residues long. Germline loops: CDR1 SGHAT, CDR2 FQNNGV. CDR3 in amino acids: CASSFTRAGLYNEQFF.

The CDR3 sequence is CASSGQGNNEQFF. The rearrangement uses TRBV19 and TRBJ2-1; the TCRdb call, TRBD1, lacks DNA for checking. Germline V gene sequence: CDR1 LNHDA, CDR2 SQIVND (reference sequence). The CDR3 has 13 residues.

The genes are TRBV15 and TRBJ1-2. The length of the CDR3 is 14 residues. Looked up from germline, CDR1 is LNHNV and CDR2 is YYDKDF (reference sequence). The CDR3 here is CATSRAILNYGYTF.

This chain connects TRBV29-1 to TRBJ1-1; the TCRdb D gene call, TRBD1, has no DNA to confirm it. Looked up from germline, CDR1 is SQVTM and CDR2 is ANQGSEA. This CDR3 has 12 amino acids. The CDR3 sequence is CSGGLRGSEAFF.

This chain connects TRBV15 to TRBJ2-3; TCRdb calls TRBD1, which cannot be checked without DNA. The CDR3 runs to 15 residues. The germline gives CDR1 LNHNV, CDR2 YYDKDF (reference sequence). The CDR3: CATSEPGGATDTQYF.

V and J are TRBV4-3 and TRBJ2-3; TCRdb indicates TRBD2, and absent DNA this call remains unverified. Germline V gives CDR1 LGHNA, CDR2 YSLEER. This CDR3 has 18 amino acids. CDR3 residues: CASSQDLGLAKSTDTQYF.

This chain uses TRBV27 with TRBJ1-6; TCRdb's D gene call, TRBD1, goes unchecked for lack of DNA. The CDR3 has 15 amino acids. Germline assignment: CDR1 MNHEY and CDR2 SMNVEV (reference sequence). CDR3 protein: CASRAFGTPNSPLHF.

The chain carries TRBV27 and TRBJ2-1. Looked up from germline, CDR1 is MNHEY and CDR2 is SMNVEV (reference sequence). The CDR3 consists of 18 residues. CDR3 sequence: CASSLSDLRSISYNEQFF.

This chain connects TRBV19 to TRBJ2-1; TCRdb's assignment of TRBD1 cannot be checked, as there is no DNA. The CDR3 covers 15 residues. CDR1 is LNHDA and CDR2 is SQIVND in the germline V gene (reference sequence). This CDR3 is CASRSAGTGKNEQFF. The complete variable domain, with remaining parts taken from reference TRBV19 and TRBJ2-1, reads DGGITQSPKYLFRKEGQNVTLSCEQNLNHDAMYWYRQDPGQGLRLIYYSQIVNDFQKGDIAEGYSVSREKKESFPLTVTSAQKNPTAFYLCASRSAGTGKNEQFFGPGTRLTVL.

The CDR3 sequence is CASSRTGPSYEQYF. The chain carries TRBV6-2 or TRBV6-3 and TRBJ2-7; TCRdb's D call, TRBD1, is unchecked because there is no DNA. The CDR3 has 14 amino acids. Germline V gives CDR1 MNHEY, CDR2 SVGEGT.

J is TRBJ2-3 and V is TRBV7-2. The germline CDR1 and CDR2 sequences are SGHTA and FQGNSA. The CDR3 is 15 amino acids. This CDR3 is CASSLSGVFSDTQYF.

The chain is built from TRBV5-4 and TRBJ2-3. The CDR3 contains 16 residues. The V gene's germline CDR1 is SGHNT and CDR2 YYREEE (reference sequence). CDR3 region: CASSLVLTQATDTQYF.